Listed here are 32 T cell receptor beta chains from one sample, sequenced in a study of blood T cell repertoires in COVID-19. Sequencing used immunoSEQ multiplex PCR; TCRdb keeps in-frame clones, though not all of them. The data contain more than 95,000 clones, 70% to 90% of them singletons. The sequencing sample was made of peripheral blood. The receptor set was obtained from a man aged 45-65 years in a cohort sampled during active COVID-19.

The rearrangement uses TRBV5-1 and TRBJ1-3, with TRBD1 as a possible D gene (6 bases). Germline values: CDR1 SGHRS, CDR2 YFSETQ. The ends were cut back, 1 base at V and 7 bases at J, with 9 bases in the middle. CDR3 length equals 13 residues. CDR3 sequence: CASSLLGANTIYF. In DNA, the CDR3 is TGCGCCAGCAGCTTGCTGGGGGCCAACACCATATATTTT.

J is TRBJ1-2 and V is TRBV6-4; the D is unclear. The CDR3 length is 16 residues. V was pared by 7 bases and J by 4 bases, with 22 bases between. The germline V gene encodes CDR1 MRHNA and CDR2 SNTAGT. The CDR3 loop reads CASTPNHEAASYGYTF. The CDR3 DNA sequence: TGTGCCAGCACTCCTAATCACGAGGCAGCCTCCTATGGCTACACCTTC.

The table lists this clone with a count of one. The chain carries TRBV2 and TRBJ1-2; D is possibly TRBD1 (5 bases). The germline CDR1 and CDR2 sequences are SNHLY and FYNNEI. This CDR3 comprises 10 residues. V was pared by 7 bases and J by 10 bases, with 10 bases between. The CDR3 sequence is CASNQGPYTF. The CDR3 nucleotides are TGTGCCAGCAATCAGGGTCCCTACACCTTC.

The genes are TRBV6-5 and TRBJ2-3, with 9 bases matching TRBD2. CDR1 and CDR2 from the germline V gene are MNHEY and SVGAGI. The trim removed 5 bases at V and 4 bases at J, leaving 7 bases unmatched. The CDR3 is 15 amino acids. DNA of the CDR3: TGTGCCAGCAGTCTGGCGGGGGGGGCGGCAGATACGCAGTATTTT. Translation gives CASSLAGGAADTQYF.

This chain joins TRBV28 and TRBJ1-1; D is uncertain. Germline CDR1 is MDHEN and CDR2 is SYDVKM. V lost 9 bases and J lost 2, with 19 bases in between. CDR3 size: 15 residues. CDR3 residues: CASHEVRVINTEAFF. CDR3 nucleotides: TGTGCCAGTCATGAGGTCAGAGTCATAAACACTGAAGCTTTCTTT.

The chain is built from TRBV18 and TRBJ2-5; 8 bases agree with TRBD2. Unmatched junction bases numbered 5, after V lost 0 bases and J lost 5 bases. The CDR3 totals 15 residues. The germline V gene encodes CDR1 KGHSH and CDR2 LQKENI. The CDR3 loop reads CASSPPGGAWETQYF. In nucleotides, the CDR3 is TGTGCCAGCTCACCACCCGGGGGGGCCTGGGAGACCCAGTACTTC. Variable domain in full (rest from reference TRBV18 and TRBJ2-5): NAGVMQNPRHLVRRRGQEARLRCSPMKGHSHVYWYRQLPEEGLKFMVYLQKENIIDESGMPKERFSAEFPKEGPSILRIQQVVRGDSAAYFCASSPPGGAWETQYFGPGTRLLVL.

This chain links TRBV12-3 or TRBV12-4 with TRBJ1-1; no reliable D call. CDR3 length: 13 amino acids. The germline V and J ends were trimmed by 5 bases and 2 bases, with 9 bases remaining between them. Written as DNA, the CDR3 is TGTGCCAGCAGTGACGGGGTTAACACTGAAGCTTTCTTT. Amino acids: CASSDGVNTEAFF.

This clone was counted between two and nine times. The chain combines TRBV9 with TRBJ1-6, with D unclear. Germline V gives CDR1 SGDLS, CDR2 YYNGEE. The germline V and J ends were trimmed by 4 bases and 5 bases, with 13 bases remaining between them. CDR3 size: 15 residues. The CDR3 DNA reads TGTGCCAGCAGCCCCGCGGGCACCGATAATTCACCCCTCCACTTT. This codes for CASSPAGTDNSPLHF.

The genes are TRBV21-1 and TRBJ2-7; the table's D call of TRBD1 was not tested on the DNA. TRBV21-1 represents a pseudogene. This CDR3 contains 16 residues. CDR3 region: CASTKTPRGDSYEQYV. For the CDR3, the DNA is TGTGCCAGCACCAAAACCCCCAGGGGGGACTCCTACGAGCAGTACGTC.

The genes are TRBV6-5 and TRBJ2-5, with 8 nucleotides matching TRBD2. Trimming at V came to 6 bases and at J to 5 bases, leaving 5 bases not matched to a gene. The CDR3 is 13 residues long. Germline lookup yields CDR1 MNHEY and CDR2 SVGAGI. Written as DNA, the CDR3 is TGTGCCAGCAGACGGACGGGAGGGGAGACCCAGTACTTC. Its translation: CASRRTGGETQYF.

V usage is TRBV25-1 and J usage is TRBJ1-1; D is unresolved. V dropped 6 bases and J dropped 4 bases, with 12 bases sitting between them. Germline V gene sequence: CDR1 MGHDK, CDR2 SYGVNS. This CDR3 contains 13 residues. For the CDR3, the DNA is TGTGCCAGCAGAGGAGTAGGCCGCACTGAAGCTTTCTTT. Its translation: CASRGVGRTEAFF.

The V gene is TRBV11-3, the J gene TRBJ2-3; tentatively, D is TRBD2 (6 bases). V shed 3 bases and J shed 4 bases, with 20 bases lying between them. Germline V gives CDR1 SGHNT, CDR2 YENEEA. This CDR3 is built from 17 residues. The DNA of the CDR3 is TGTGCCAGCAGCTTCTCCGGGGGTTTCACGGGGGCAGATACGCAGTATTTT. Translation: CASSFSGGFTGADTQYF.

The chain links TRBV6-2 or TRBV6-3 to TRBJ1-2; 7 nucleotides match TRBD1. Per germline, CDR1 MNHEY and CDR2 SVGEGT. CDR3 size: 15 residues. Germline trimming cut 6 bases from V and 4 bases from J; bases unmatched to any gene: 11. The CDR3 DNA is TGTGCCAGCAGCAGAGGGGGCGGTGGGTCCTATGGCTACACCTTC. This gives the protein CASSRGGGGSYGYTF.

V gene TRBV9 combines with J gene TRBJ2-2, with D possibly TRBD2 on 6 matching bases. V shed 0 bases and J shed 4 bases, with 13 bases lying between them. CDR3 length equals 16 residues. The germline CDR1 and CDR2 sequences are SGDLS and YYNGEE. The CDR3 sequence: CASSVGAEGGTGELFF. DNA for the CDR3: TGTGCCAGCAGCGTAGGAGCGGAGGGAGGCACCGGGGAGCTGTTTTTT.

This sequence joins TRBV9 and TRBJ2-3, with 7 bases identical to TRBD2. The germline CDR1 and CDR2 sequences are SGDLS and YYNGEE. This CDR3 is 17 amino acids long. Trimming at V came to 0 bases and at J to 1 base, leaving 8 bases not matched to a gene. The DNA for the CDR3 is TGTGCCAGCAGCGTAGGGGCCAGCGGGGTCCGCACAGATACGCAGTATTTT. This codes for CASSVGASGVRTDTQYF.

This clone was detected only once. The chain is built from TRBV9 and TRBJ2-2, with D possibly TRBD1 on 6 matching bases. V was pared by 0 bases and J by 0 bases, with 18 bases between. CDR3 length equals 19 residues. In germline, CDR1 is SGDLS, CDR2 YYNGEE. CDR3 DNA sequence: TGTGCCAGCAGCGTAGATGGGGGTTTAGGACAGACGAACACCGGGGAGCTGTTTTTT. Translating it yields CASSVDGGLGQTNTGELFF.

The chain employs TRBV6-4 and TRBJ1-5; D call uncertain. The CDR3 runs 9 residues. Trimming pared 6 bases from V and 15 bases from J, leaving 9 bases between. In germline, CDR1 is MRHNA, CDR2 SNTAGT. The CDR3: CASSRLPHF. The CDR3 DNA follows: TGTGCCAGCAGCCGTCTCCCGCATTTT.

This chain connects TRBV5-6 to TRBJ2-7; 9 bases align to TRBD1. J lost 3 bases, V lost 3 bases, and 7 bases had no gene match. CDR1 and CDR2 from the germline V gene are SGHDT and YYEEEE. The CDR3 consists of 15 residues. As DNA, the CDR3 is TGTGCCAGCAGCTCCTTTCCGGGACAGGGCTACGAGCAGTACTTC. Protein sequence: CASSSFPGQGYEQYF.

V usage is TRBV15 and J usage is TRBJ1-1; no reliable D call. Germline V gives CDR1 LNHNV, CDR2 YYDKDF (reference sequence). This CDR3 is built from 14 residues. V was shortened by 1 base and J by 7 bases, with 13 bases between the two germline ends. The CDR3 DNA follows: TGTGCCACCAGCAGAGGGATGGAGGCCGGTGAAGCTTTCTTT. This codes for CATSRGMEAGEAFF. Full variable domain (remainder filled in from reference TRBV15 and TRBJ1-1): DAMVIQNPRYQVTQFGKPVTLSCSQTLNHNVMYWYQQKSSQAPKLLFHYYDKDFNNEADTPDNFQSRRPNTSFCFLDIRSPGLGDTAMYLCATSRGMEAGEAFFGQGTRLTVV.

V is TRBV10-3 and J is TRBJ2-1; D possibly corresponds to TRBD2 (5 bases). This CDR3 spans 17 amino acids. Germline V gene lookup returns CDR1 ENHRY and CDR2 SYGVKD. The V and J ends lost 10 bases and 1 base respectively, with 23 bases between them. DNA of the CDR3: TGTGCCACTTCCAATTTGGACGGGAAGAAGTCCTACAATGAGCAGTTCTTC. It translates to CATSNLDGKKSYNEQFF.

V is TRBV18 and J is TRBJ2-3; TRBD2 matches at 12 bases. The length of the CDR3 is 15 residues. The J segment lost 6 bases and the V segment lost 3 bases, leaving 4 bases of the junction unmatched. Germline V gives CDR1 KGHSH, CDR2 LQKENI. The CDR3 loop reads CASSPTSGSLDTQYF. Here the CDR3 DNA reads TGTGCCAGCTCACCGACTAGCGGGAGCCTGGATACGCAGTATTTT. The whole variable domain, remainder taken from reference TRBV18 and TRBJ2-3, is NAGVMQNPRHLVRRRGQEARLRCSPMKGHSHVYWYRQLPEEGLKFMVYLQKENIIDESGMPKERFSAEFPKEGPSILRIQQVVRGDSAAYFCASSPTSGSLDTQYFGPGTRLTVL.

The chain has TRBV6-5 and TRBJ2-3, with a tentative D call TRBD2 (6 bases). Per germline, CDR1 MNHEY and CDR2 SVGAGI. Trimming cost V 8 bases and J 2 bases, with 17 bases left between them. CDR3 size: 15 residues. The CDR3 region is CASCGAPPSTDTQYF. The CDR3 DNA reads as TGTGCCAGCTGCGGGGCACCACCTTCCACAGATACGCAGTATTTT.

This chain links TRBV2 with TRBJ2-3; the D is unclear. The germline V gene encodes CDR1 SNHLY and CDR2 FYNNEI. There are 13 residues in the CDR3. V lost 2 bases and J lost 6, with 9 bases in between. CDR3: CASSESAWDTQYF. The CDR3 DNA reads TGTGCCAGCAGTGAATCCGCGTGGGATACGCAGTATTTT.

The chain has TRBV5-1 and TRBJ2-1; possible D gene TRBD2, 6 bases. Deletions cut 0 bases from V and 8 bases from J, with 12 bases between. The CDR3 sequence is 14 residues long. CDR1 SGHRS and CDR2 YFSETQ come from the germline V gene. The CDR3 DNA is TGCGCCAGCAGCTTGGAACTAGCTTTAGATGAGCAGTTCTTC. Protein: CASSLELALDEQFF.

This sequence joins TRBV3-1 (or the pseudogene TRBV3-2) and TRBJ2-5, with a possible D match to TRBD1 (6 bases). Trimming removed 4 bases from V and 2 bases from J, with 8 bases in between. The CDR3 covers 13 residues. Per the germline V gene, CDR1 is LGHDT and CDR2 is YNNKEL (reference sequence). The CDR3 protein is CASSRQGQETQYF. The CDR3 DNA follows: TGTGCCAGCAGCCGTCAGGGGCAAGAGACCCAGTACTTC.

The gene calls are TRBV6-1 and TRBJ1-5; 9 positions match TRBD1. Germline lookup yields CDR1 MNHNS and CDR2 SASEGT. Unmatched junction bases numbered 5, after V lost 3 bases and J lost 2 bases. The CDR3 sequence is 16 residues long. The CDR3 DNA is TGTGCCAGCAGTGACGGACAGGGGTTCGGCAATCAGCCCCAGCATTTT. Its translation: CASSDGQGFGNQPQHF.

V and J are TRBV19 and TRBJ1-1; TRBD1 might be the D (6 bases). Germline V gene lookup returns CDR1 LNHDA and CDR2 SQIVND (reference sequence). The V end lost 3 bases, the J end lost 7 bases, and 15 bases lay between the germline ends. This CDR3 has 14 residues. The CDR3 DNA sequence: TGTGCCAGTAGTATCCGTGGGGGCGGCGATGAAGCTTTCTTT. Encoded protein: CASSIRGGGDEAFF. Together with reference TRBV19 and TRBJ1-1, the CDR3 gives the full variable domain: DGGITQSPKYLFRKEGQNVTLSCEQNLNHDAMYWYRQDPGQGLRLIYYSQIVNDFQKGDIAEGYSVSREKKESFPLTVTSAQKNPTAFYLCASSIRGGGDEAFFGQGTRLTVV.

V is TRBV5-4 and J is TRBJ2-3, with TRBD2 matching 9 bases. J lost 1 base, V lost 5 bases, and 5 bases had no gene match. The length of the CDR3 is 15 residues. From germline, CDR1 is SGHNT and CDR2 YYREEE (reference sequence). This chain's CDR3 is CASSSKRGGTDTQYF. The CDR3 DNA follows: TGTGCCAGCAGTTCCAAGCGGGGGGGCACAGATACGCAGTATTTT.

This rearrangement joins TRBV11-2 to TRBJ2-7; 8 nucleotides agree with TRBD2. Per germline, CDR1 SGHAT and CDR2 FQNNGV. Germline trimming cut 5 bases from V and 4 bases from J; bases unmatched to any gene: 4. CDR3 length: 13 amino acids. CDR3 sequence reads: CASSLGGGYEQYF. CDR3 DNA sequence: TGTGCCAGCAGCCTAGGCGGGGGGTACGAGCAGTACTTC.

The chain joins TRBV11-2 to TRBJ2-2; a weak D match, TRBD1 (5 bases). The germline CDR1 and CDR2 sequences are SGHAT and FQNNGV. V lost 5 bases and J 6 bases, leaving 16 bases between the germline ends. The CDR3 runs 15 residues. CDR3 in amino acids: CASSLRDRVPGELFF. The DNA for the CDR3 is TGTGCCAGCAGCCTCAGGGATCGGGTGCCCGGGGAGCTGTTTTTT.

A word on this clone: The sample has other DNA sequences that encode this CDR3 too. The chain recombines TRBV24-1 with TRBJ2-2, with unresolved D. Trimming left V 9 bases short and J 2 bases short, with 6 bases between. In germline, CDR1 is KGHDR, CDR2 SFDVKD. CDR3 length: 12 amino acids. CDR3 region: CATGQNTGELFF. In DNA form, the CDR3 reads TGTGCCACCGGGCAAAACACCGGGGAGCTGTTTTTT.

This clone appeared a few times. The rearrangement links TRBV6-5 to TRBJ2-3; a possible D gene is TRBD2 (6 bases). Per the germline V gene, CDR1 is MNHEY and CDR2 is SVGAGI. The CDR3 is made up of 11 amino acids. The V end was cut by 8 bases, the J end by 7 bases, with 10 bases between. This chain's CDR3 is CASVEGNTQYF. The CDR3 region has the DNA TGTGCCAGCGTGGAGGGAAATACGCAGTATTTT.